This T cell receptor (beta chain) was obtained from a study of neurological immune-mediated disorders. Study-wide points: HTLV-1-associated myelopathy showed the most TCR clonal expansion; multiple sclerosis the least, below healthy controls.

Per germline, CDR1 MGHRA and CDR2 YSYEKL. This CDR3 is 14 amino acids long. TCRdb processed the 5' RACE reads anew with MiXCR; each CDR3 protein has one entry. In the table there are about 65,000 distinct CDR3 sequences, under 5% of which are singletons. With regard to this clonotype: Its antigen is unidentified. A read error is possible here, since a much larger clone lies one base away.

This clonotype was sampled from a man aged 50 to 59 with multiple sclerosis. This chain connects TRBV4-1 to TRBJ2-7; D is unresolved. Sequencing was done on a sample of PBMCs. The CDR3 sequence: CASSHKGKSFEQYF. CDR3 DNA sequence: TGCGCCAGCAGCCACAAGGGAAAGTCCTTCGAGCAGTACTTC.